Below, 23 T cell receptor beta chains from the same sample are listed, as sequenced in a study of blood T cell repertoires in COVID-19. The data were produced by immunoSEQ multiplex PCR, yet TCRdb's version contains in-frame clones alone and is incomplete. The sample contains 150,000 or so clones, 75% to 80% of which appear only once. The sequencing sample was made of peripheral blood. The source of these receptors is a woman aged 45-65 years with active or convalescent COVID-19.

The V gene is TRBV30, the J gene TRBJ2-5; the D gene is possibly TRBD1 (6 bases). This CDR3 comprises 13 residues. Trimming took 1 base from V and 4 from J, leaving 10 bases between them. The germline V gene has CDR1 GTSNPN and CDR2 SVGIG (reference sequence). The CDR3 loop is CAWSAGGPETQYF. Here the CDR3 DNA reads TGTGCCTGGAGTGCTGGGGGCCCAGAGACCCAGTACTTC. The full variable domain, completed using reference TRBV30 and TRBJ2-5, is SQTIHQWPATLVQPVGSPLSLECTVEGTSNPNLYWYRQAAGRGLQLLFYSVGIGQISSEVPQNLSASRPQDRQFILSSKKLLLSDSGFYLCAWSAGGPETQYFGPGTRLLVL.

Only a few counts were recorded for this clone. V is TRBV29-1 and J is TRBJ2-2; TRBD2 is a possible D gene (6 bases). In germline, CDR1 is SQVTM, CDR2 ANQGSEA. The ends were cut back, 2 bases at V and 5 bases at J, with 12 bases in the middle. The length of the CDR3 is 14 residues. For the CDR3, the DNA is TGCAGCGTTGAAAACCCACGGGGGACCGGGGAGCTGTTTTTT. Residues: CSVENPRGTGELFF.

The V call is TRBV6-2 or TRBV6-3, the J call TRBJ1-5, with 9 bases matching TRBD1. This CDR3 region has 15 residues. Trimming removed 5 bases from V and 2 bases from J; junction bases left unmatched: 4. The germline V gene has CDR1 MNHEY and CDR2 SVGEGT. The CDR3 DNA reads TGTGCCAGCAGTGGACAGGGGATAGGCAATCAGCCCCAGCATTTT. Protein sequence: CASSGQGIGNQPQHF.

The V and J genes are TRBV28 and TRBJ1-2; TRBD1 matches 7 bases. The CDR3 runs 16 residues. J was trimmed by 4 bases and V by 3 bases; bases with no gene match: 11. Germline-derived CDR1 and CDR2 are MDHEN and SYDVKM. This CDR3 is CASSFRAAGGSYGYTF. CDR3 DNA: TGTGCCAGCAGTTTCCGAGCGGCAGGGGGTAGCTATGGCTACACCTTC.

The rearrangement uses TRBV7-8 and TRBJ1-5; D ambiguous. Trimming took 1 base from V and 6 from J, leaving 10 bases between them. The CDR3 spans 14 residues. Germline CDR1 is SGHVS and CDR2 is FQNEAQ. CDR3 bases: TGTGCCAGCAGCTTAGAGATAGGGAGTCAGCCCCAGCATTTT. Its translation: CASSLEIGSQPQHF.

The rearrangement uses TRBV15 and TRBJ1-1; D gene uncertain. The germline V and J ends were trimmed by 0 bases and 9 bases, with 11 bases remaining between them. Germline V gene lookup returns CDR1 LNHNV and CDR2 YYDKDF (reference sequence). The CDR3 contains 13 residues. This CDR3 is CATSRDQVGQAFF. CDR3 sequence (DNA): TGTGCCACCAGCAGAGATCAGGTAGGCCAAGCTTTCTTT.

The CDR3 DNA is TGTGCCTGGAGTGGAAGGACAGGGGGAGGCTCGGCTTTCTTT. This encodes CAWSGRTGGGSAFF. The chain uses TRBV30 and TRBJ1-1, with 10 positions matching TRBD1. The length of the CDR3 is 14 residues. Germline V lookup: CDR1 GTSNPN, CDR2 SVGIG (reference sequence). With V trimmed by 1 base and J by 11 bases, 10 bases remained unmatched.

V is TRBV16 and J is TRBJ1-2; TRBD1 is a possible D gene (5 bases). V dropped 2 bases and J dropped 4 bases, with 17 bases sitting between them. The CDR3 is 16 residues long. Germline V gene sequence: CDR1 KGHSY, CDR2 FQNENV. The CDR3 loop reads CASSQEGRGTSYGYTF. CDR3 coding DNA: TGTGCCAGCAGCCAAGAGGGCCGCGGGACCTCCTATGGCTACACCTTC.

J is TRBJ1-5 and V is TRBV5-1; tentative D call: TRBD1 (6 bases). Trimming took off 5 bases at V and 2 bases at J, with 11 bases between the two ends. CDR3 size: 14 residues. Germline loops: CDR1 SGHRS, CDR2 YFSETQ. CDR3 in amino acids: CASSEQGGNQPQHF. The CDR3 DNA reads TGCGCCAGCAGTGAACAGGGTGGCAATCAGCCCCAGCATTTT.

On this clone: The germline gene is not matched at one end of the junction; a read error may be the cause. The V gene is TRBV6-1, the J gene TRBJ1-1; D is possibly TRBD1 (6 bases). This CDR3 spans 14 amino acids. Germline V gives CDR1 MNHNS, CDR2 SASEGT. The CDR3 DNA reads TGTGCCAGCAGTGAAGACCTGGGGGGGGCTGATGCTTTCTTT. Translating gives CASSEDLGGADAFF.

The V and J genes are TRBV27 and TRBJ2-7; D ambiguous. Germline values: CDR1 MNHEY, CDR2 SMNVEV (reference sequence). The CDR3 extends over 13 amino acids. V dropped 0 bases and J dropped 3 bases, with 6 bases sitting between them. CDR3 bases: TGTGCCAGCAGTTTATCCCCAAACTACGAGCAGTACTTC. As protein: CASSLSPNYEQYF.

About this clone: An end of the junction differs from the germline gene, which may be a read error. J is TRBJ2-7 and V is TRBV30; no clear D gene. Per germline, CDR1 GTSNPN and CDR2 SVGIG (reference sequence). The CDR3 consists of 13 residues. CDR3 sequence reads: CAWGVPGRDEQYF. For the CDR3, the DNA is TGTGCCTGGGGTGTCCCTGGCCGGGACGAGCAGTACTTC.

This chain connects TRBV11-2 to TRBJ2-1, with 7 positions matching TRBD2. Per germline, CDR1 SGHAT and CDR2 FQNNGV. V lost 3 bases to trimming and J lost 4 bases; unmatched junction nucleotides: 0. This CDR3 has 13 residues. The CDR3: CASSFSGYNEQFF. The CDR3 bases are TGTGCCAGCAGCTTTAGCGGGTACAATGAGCAGTTCTTC.

The chain uses TRBV21-1 and TRBJ2-7; the listed D gene, TRBD2, was not tested against the DNA. TRBV21-1 is a pseudogene. The CDR3 runs 14 residues. For the CDR3, the DNA is TGTGCCAGCGCCAACCGGGTCTCCTCCTACGAGCAGTACTTC. Encoded protein: CASANRVSSYEQYF.

This rearrangement joins TRBV7-2 to TRBJ2-5; TRBD2 matches at 7 bases. CDR3 size: 13 residues. Germline values: CDR1 SGHTA, CDR2 FQGNSA. J gave up 4 bases and V 5 bases, and 4 bases lay outside the gene matches. The CDR3 sequence: CASSRTGGETQYF. As DNA, the CDR3 is TGTGCCAGCAGCCGGACGGGGGGAGAGACCCAGTACTTC.

Here the CDR3 DNA reads TGTGCCAGCAGCGCGGTGTGGACTAGCGGGAGGTATGAGCAGTTCTTC. This sequence encodes CASSAVWTSGRYEQFF. The gene calls are TRBV9 and TRBJ2-1; 14 nucleotides line up with TRBD2. Trimming cost V 3 bases and J 8 bases; bases outside gene matches: 7. The germline V gene encodes CDR1 SGDLS and CDR2 YYNGEE. The CDR3 consists of 16 residues.

The V call is TRBV6-4, the J call TRBJ1-1; D perhaps matches TRBD1 (6 bases). Germline CDR1 and CDR2: MRHNA and SNTAGT. Trimming took off 8 bases at V and 1 base at J, with 17 bases between the two ends. The CDR3 spans 15 residues. The CDR3 sequence is CASSEGGVANTEAFF. Here the CDR3 DNA reads TGTGCCAGCTCGGAGGGGGGGGTGGCGAACACTGAAGCTTTCTTT.

The V gene is TRBV6-5, the J gene TRBJ2-5; TRBD2 aligns across 8 bases. The V gene end was trimmed by 6 bases and the J gene end by 5 bases; junction bases not matched to a gene: 5. CDR1 and CDR2 from the germline V gene are MNHEY and SVGAGI. The length of the CDR3 is 13 residues. CDR3 DNA: TGTGCCAGCAGAGGCCGGGAGGGGGAGACCCAGTACTTC. Amino acid sequence: CASRGREGETQYF.

The chain links TRBV5-1 to TRBJ2-1; 10 nucleotides align to TRBD2. This CDR3 is 15 amino acids long. Germline lookup yields CDR1 SGHRS and CDR2 YFSETQ. V gave up 1 base and J gave up 8 bases; unmatched junction bases: 6. CDR3 coding DNA: TGCGCCAGCAGCTTGACTAGCGGGAAAGGCTATGAGCAGTTCTTC. Translating it yields CASSLTSGKGYEQFF.

The chain carries TRBV24-1 and TRBJ1-1, with TRBD1 identical over 7 bases. V lost 3 bases and J lost 6; bases outside the gene matches: 3. The CDR3 loop spans 13 amino acids. Per germline, CDR1 KGHDR and CDR2 SFDVKD. CDR3 DNA: TGTGCCACCAGTGATCCCACAGGGGCTGAAGCTTTCTTT. Translated, it gives CATSDPTGAEAFF.

The genes are TRBV6-2 or TRBV6-3 and TRBJ2-7; 8 nucleotides agree with TRBD1. Germline V lookup: CDR1 MNHEY, CDR2 SVGEGT. Trimming cost V 6 bases and J 9 bases; bases outside gene matches: 10. The CDR3 spans 13 residues. CDR3 loop: CASSPGQGPGQYF. CDR3 in DNA: TGTGCCAGCAGCCCTGGACAGGGTCCGGGGCAGTACTTC.

This clone has just a few counts. J is TRBJ2-5 and V is TRBV5-1, with 8 bases that match TRBD2. V shed 1 base, J shed 0 bases, and the junction held 8 bases outside the gene matches. CDR3 length: 17 amino acids. Germline values: CDR1 SGHRS, CDR2 YFSETQ. The CDR3 region is CASSLHGSGGHQETQYF. The DNA for the CDR3 is TGCGCCAGCAGCTTGCATGGATCGGGGGGGCACCAAGAGACCCAGTACTTC.

J is TRBJ2-7 and V is TRBV10-3; 8 positions agree with TRBD1. The germline gives CDR1 ENHRY, CDR2 SYGVKD. This CDR3 is 15 amino acids long. V lost 3 bases, J lost 1 base, and 5 bases stayed unmatched. CDR3 DNA sequence: TGTGCCATCAGTGACCGGGACAGGAGTTCCTACGAGCAGTACTTC. Its protein is CAISDRDRSSYEQYF.